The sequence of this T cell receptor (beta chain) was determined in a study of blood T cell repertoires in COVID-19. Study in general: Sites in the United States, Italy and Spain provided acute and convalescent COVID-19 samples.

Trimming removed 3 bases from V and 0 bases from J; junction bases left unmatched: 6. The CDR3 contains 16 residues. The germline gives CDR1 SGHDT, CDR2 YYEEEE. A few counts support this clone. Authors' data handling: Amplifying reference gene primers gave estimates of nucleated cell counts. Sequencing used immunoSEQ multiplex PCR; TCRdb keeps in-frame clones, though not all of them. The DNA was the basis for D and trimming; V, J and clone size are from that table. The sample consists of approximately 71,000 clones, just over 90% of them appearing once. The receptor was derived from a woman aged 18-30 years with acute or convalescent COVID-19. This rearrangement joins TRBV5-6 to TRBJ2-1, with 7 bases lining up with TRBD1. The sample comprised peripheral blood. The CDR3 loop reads CASSYGQELSYNEQFF. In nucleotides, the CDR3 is TGTGCCAGCAGCTACGGACAGGAACTCTCCTACAATGAGCAGTTCTTC.